Listed below are T cell receptor beta chains from one sample, sequenced in a study of T cells after yellow fever vaccination. TCRdb redid the calling of the 5' RACE reads with MiXCR, one entry per CDR3 protein. The sample shows 500,000 to 650,000 distinct CDR3 sequences, more than 9% of them seen only once. The sample here was PBMCs, taken on the day of the yellow fever booster vaccination. These TCRs come from a man under 40 who received the YFV17D yellow fever vaccine. The CDR3 runs from the conserved cysteine through the conserved F or W.

j_gene: TRBJ2-7
v_gene: TRBV20-1
CDR3aa: CSGGKGPGYEQYF

j_gene: TRBJ1-5
v_gene: TRBV11-2
CDR3aa: CASSLFLSNQPQHF

j_gene: TRBJ2-1
v_gene: TRBV10-2
CDR3aa: CASSSTSPEYNEQFF

j_gene: TRBJ2-1
v_gene: TRBV27
CDR3aa: CASSFSGDEQFF

j_gene: TRBJ2-1
v_gene: TRBV5-1
CDR3aa: CASSLAGVGTYNEQFF

j_gene: TRBJ1-1
v_gene: TRBV10-3
CDR3aa: CAISESSRGSTEAFF

j_gene: TRBJ2-2
v_gene: TRBV7-2
CDR3aa: CASSQGTSPGELFF

j_gene: TRBJ2-5
v_gene: TRBV28
CDR3aa: CASSESAREIGTQYF

j_gene: TRBJ2-1
v_gene: TRBV20-1
CDR3aa: CSARDPRGSYNEQFF

j_gene: TRBJ1-2
v_gene: TRBV20-1
CDR3aa: CSARVEGNGDGYTF

j_gene: TRBJ2-4
v_gene: TRBV20-1
CDR3aa: CSASRIGDIQYF

j_gene: TRBJ2-7
v_gene: TRBV18
CDR3aa: CASSAGLAANEQYF

j_gene: TRBJ2-7
v_gene: TRBV11-2
CDR3aa: CASGFSAGEQYF

j_gene: TRBJ2-1
v_gene: TRBV15
CDR3aa: CATSRENNRGEQFF

j_gene: TRBJ2-1
v_gene: TRBV4-3
CDR3aa: CASSQVQGTHEQFF

j_gene: TRBJ2-3
v_gene: TRBV7-3
CDR3aa: CASSLTGRQGDTQYF

j_gene: TRBJ2-2
v_gene: TRBV7-6
CDR3aa: CASSFGGEMFF

j_gene: TRBJ1-1
v_gene: TRBV9
CDR3aa: CASLPPGGAGTEAFF

j_gene: TRBJ2-7
v_gene: TRBV27
CDR3aa: CASSTAGGPYEQYF

j_gene: TRBJ2-1
v_gene: TRBV3-1
CDR3aa: CASSQQRTNNEQFF

j_gene: TRBJ2-1
v_gene: TRBV20-1
CDR3aa: CSAVRALEPGSVPGAFF

j_gene: TRBJ2-7
v_gene: TRBV29-1
CDR3aa: CSVALVDSYEQYF

j_gene: TRBJ2-7
v_gene: TRBV12-3/TRBV12-4
CDR3aa: CASSFASGGSYEQYF

j_gene: TRBJ2-2
v_gene: TRBV19
CDR3aa: CASSSVSNTGELFF

j_gene: TRBJ2-5
v_gene: TRBV5-1
CDR3aa: CASSWTTGDGTQYF

j_gene: TRBJ2-1
v_gene: TRBV5-6
CDR3aa: CASSLSLRQVYNEQFF

j_gene: TRBJ2-5
v_gene: TRBV9
CDR3aa: CASSVAIQETQYF

j_gene: TRBJ1-2
v_gene: TRBV5-1
CDR3aa: CASSFGERIHYGYTF

j_gene: TRBJ2-1
v_gene: TRBV19
CDR3aa: CASSIQRGEQFF

j_gene: TRBJ2-7
v_gene: TRBV29-1
CDR3aa: CSVGDLYEQYF

j_gene: TRBJ1-1
v_gene: TRBV7-2
CDR3aa: CASRQETTEAFF

j_gene: TRBJ1-4
v_gene: TRBV4-2
CDR3aa: CASSHDRGGEKLFF

j_gene: TRBJ2-5
v_gene: TRBV3-1
CDR3aa: CASSYGQGSWSQETQYF

j_gene: TRBJ2-4
v_gene: TRBV28
CDR3aa: CASSSSGALAKNIQYF

j_gene: TRBJ2-3
v_gene: TRBV20-1
CDR3aa: CSATARLAVVADTQYF

j_gene: TRBJ1-1
v_gene: TRBV6-5
CDR3aa: CASSYMRVNGNTEAFF

j_gene: TRBJ1-4
v_gene: TRBV4-3
CDR3aa: CASSQHGTTSEKLFF

j_gene: TRBJ2-1
v_gene: TRBV4-3
CDR3aa: CASSQDEGGTYNEQFF

j_gene: TRBJ2-1
v_gene: TRBV11-2
CDR3aa: CASSSRDRETIAGSPNEQFF

j_gene: TRBJ2-5
v_gene: TRBV20-1
CDR3aa: CSARDLMSGEETQYF

j_gene: TRBJ2-2
v_gene: TRBV5-1
CDR3aa: CASSLEAGNTGELFF